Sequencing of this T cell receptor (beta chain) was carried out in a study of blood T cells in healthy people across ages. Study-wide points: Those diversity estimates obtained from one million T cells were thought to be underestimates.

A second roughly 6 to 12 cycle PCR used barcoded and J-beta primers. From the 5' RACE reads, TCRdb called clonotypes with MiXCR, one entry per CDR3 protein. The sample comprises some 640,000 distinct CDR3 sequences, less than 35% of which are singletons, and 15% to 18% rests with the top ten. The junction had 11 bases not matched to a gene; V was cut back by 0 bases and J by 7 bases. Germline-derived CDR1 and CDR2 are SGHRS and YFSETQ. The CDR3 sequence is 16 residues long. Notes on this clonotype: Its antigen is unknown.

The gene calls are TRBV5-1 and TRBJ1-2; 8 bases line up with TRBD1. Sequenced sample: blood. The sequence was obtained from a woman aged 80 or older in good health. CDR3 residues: CASSLGQGAFEGGYTF. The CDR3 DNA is TGCGCCAGCAGCTTGGGTCAGGGGGCCTTTGAAGGTGGCTACACCTTC.